This T cell receptor beta chain was obtained from a study of OX40 agonist ivuxolimab in advanced cancers. Looking at the study overall: Patients receiving dose escalation had hepatocellular carcinoma, melanoma, renal cell or head and neck cancer. Checkpoint inhibitors had been given previously to 35% to 50% of patients.

Clones were sequenced by immunoSEQ multiplex PCR, and TCRdb holds only the in-frame ones, with some missing. The table lists about 100,000 clones, under 95% of them singletons. Samples were taken at baseline and on day 1 of cycles 4 and 7. Points from the study as a whole: Average numbers of expanded clones were greater in CD8+ T cells than in CD4+.

CDR1 and CDR2 (germline): SNHLY, FYNNEI. The ends were cut back, 3 bases at V and 3 bases at J, with 12 bases in the middle. This CDR3 is 15 amino acids long. Concerning this clone itself: Antigen: not known.

The clonotype comes from an adult with an advanced solid tumor such as melanoma, head and neck, liver or kidney cancer. This chain links TRBV2 with TRBJ1-3, with no clear D. Sequenced here: CD4+ or CD8+ T cells sorted from blood, sampled in a trial of the OX40 agonist ivuxolimab. The CDR3 nucleotides read TGTGCCAGCAGTGATGAGGTTGGGATTGGAAACACCATATATTTT. Amino acids: CASSDEVGIGNTIYF.